One sample yielded the 31 T cell receptor beta chains listed below, sequenced in a study of control samples from healthy donors and cancer patients. Assay: immunoSEQ multiplex PCR; the TCRdb copy retains only in-frame clones and omits some. The sample contains approximately 140,000 clones, 94% of which appear only once. Input material: blood. These receptors originate from a man aged 35 to 55 in good health.

The rearrangement uses TRBV9 and TRBJ2-3; the match to TRBD2 covers 11 bases. Germline CDR1 SGDLS, CDR2 YYNGEE. The CDR3 sequence is 17 residues long. The ends lost 4 bases at V and 3 bases at J; junction bases unmatched: 10. Here the CDR3 reads CASSPRGSGGATDTQYF. For the CDR3, the DNA is TGTGCCAGCAGCCCGAGGGGTAGCGGGGGGGCAACAGATACGCAGTATTTT.

The gene calls are TRBV6-5 and TRBJ1-2, with D hard to call. V was clipped by 10 bases and J by 4 bases, with 16 bases between them. The length of the CDR3 is 13 residues. The V gene's germline CDR1 is MNHEY and CDR2 SVGAGI. DNA of the CDR3: TGTGCCATTAGTCCCCACAAGGGCTATGGCTACACCTTC. Translation: CAISPHKGYGYTF.

This clone has just one count. The chain employs TRBV4-1 and TRBJ2-7; TRBD1 might be the D (6 bases). V lost 1 base, J lost 2 bases, and 12 bases lay in between. The CDR3 has 15 residues. Germline values: CDR1 MGHRA, CDR2 YSYEKL. The CDR3, as DNA: TGCGCCAGCAGCCAAGGACAGGTAGGAACCTACGAGCAGTACTTC. It encodes CASSQGQVGTYEQYF.

This chain connects TRBV5-4 to TRBJ1-1; possibly TRBD1 for D (5 bases). The CDR3 spans 14 residues. V was shortened by 5 bases and J by 4 bases, with 15 bases between the two germline ends. Germline CDR1 reads SGHNT; CDR2 reads YYREEE (reference sequence). The CDR3 region is CASRGTGEATEAFF. For the CDR3, the DNA is TGTGCCAGCAGGGGGACGGGCGAGGCCACTGAAGCTTTCTTT. The whole variable domain, filled in from reference TRBV5-4 and TRBJ1-1, reads ETGVTQSPTHLIKTRGQQVTLRCSSQSGHNTVSWYQQALGQGPQFIFQYYREEENGRGNFPPRFSGLQFPNYSSELNVNALELDDSALYLCASRGTGEATEAFFGQGTRLTVV.

This chain links TRBV14 with TRBJ2-7; 8 bases match TRBD1. The CDR3 has 14 amino acids. The V segment lost 4 bases and the J segment 7 bases; nucleotides outside the gene matches: 9. Germline V gene lookup returns CDR1 SGHDN and CDR2 FVKESK. The CDR3 loop is CASSPTGTGGEQYF. Written as DNA, the CDR3 is TGTGCCAGCAGCCCCACCGGGACAGGTGGAGAGCAGTACTTC.

The chain has TRBV5-6 and TRBJ2-2; D ambiguous. V was cut by 0 bases and J by 4 bases, with 4 bases left in between. CDR1 SGHDT and CDR2 YYEEEE come from the germline V gene. This CDR3 is 13 amino acids long. CDR3 amino acids: CASSLASTGELFF. In DNA, the CDR3 is TGTGCCAGCAGCTTGGCCTCCACCGGGGAGCTGTTTTTT.

The chain is built from TRBV9 and TRBJ2-1; possibly TRBD2 for D (5 bases). The CDR3 is made up of 14 amino acids. From germline, CDR1 is SGDLS and CDR2 YYNGEE. Trimming took off 2 bases at V and 5 bases at J, with 11 bases between the two ends. CDR3 residues: CASSVGGPHNEQFF. The CDR3 nucleotides are TGTGCCAGCAGCGTTGGAGGACCCCACAATGAGCAGTTCTTC.

This chain links TRBV28 with TRBJ1-4; TRBD1 agrees at 9 bases. V was clipped by 7 bases and J by 10 bases; unmatched bases: 4. The CDR3 extends over 12 amino acids. Germline CDR1 and CDR2: MDHEN and SYDVKM. The CDR3 DNA reads TGTGCCAGCACCGGACAGGGGAGAAAACTGTTTTTT. Protein: CASTGQGRKLFF.

The chain joins TRBV5-1 to TRBJ1-4, with a weak D call TRBD1 (6 bases). The V and J ends lost 0 bases and 7 bases respectively, with 10 bases between them. Germline CDR1 reads SGHRS; CDR2 reads YFSETQ. The CDR3 runs 14 residues. The CDR3 nucleotides read TGCGCCAGCAGCTTGGGAGGGGGAAGTGAAAAACTGTTTTTT. The encoded protein is CASSLGGGSEKLFF.

The V and J genes are TRBV28 and TRBJ1-5; 7 nucleotides line up with TRBD1. Trimming removed 6 bases from V and 4 bases from J; junction bases left unmatched: 3. CDR1 and CDR2 (germline): MDHEN, SYDVKM. The CDR3 is 13 amino acids. CDR3 nucleotides: TGTGCCAGCAGGGGGACAGTAAATCAGCCCCAGCATTTT. This gives the protein CASRGTVNQPQHF.

The V call is TRBV3-1 (or the pseudogene TRBV3-2), the J call TRBJ2-2, with D hard to call. Trimming took 0 bases from V and 2 from J, leaving 4 bases between them. The germline gives CDR1 LGHDT, CDR2 YNNKEL (reference sequence). The CDR3 is made up of 14 amino acids. DNA for the CDR3: TGTGCCAGCAGCCAAGATAGAAACACCGGGGAGCTGTTTTTT. It is translated as CASSQDRNTGELFF.

This chain connects TRBV5-4 to TRBJ2-3, with TRBD1 as a possible D gene (6 bases). Germline lookup yields CDR1 SGHNT and CDR2 YYREEE (reference sequence). The CDR3 extends over 16 amino acids. The germline V and J ends were trimmed by 2 bases and 1 base, with 14 bases remaining between them. CDR3 region: CASSLQGLGGTDTQYF. The CDR3 nucleotides read TGTGCCAGCAGCTTACAGGGCCTGGGAGGCACAGATACGCAGTATTTT.

The rearrangement uses TRBV4-2 and TRBJ2-7; TRBD1 aligns across 8 bases. The CDR3 has 15 amino acids. V dropped 1 base and J dropped 4; count of bases not matched to a gene: 6. The germline V gene encodes CDR1 LGHNA and CDR2 YNFKEQ. The CDR3 sequence is CASSQGIQGAYEQYF. The DNA for the CDR3 is TGTGCCAGCAGCCAAGGTATTCAGGGGGCGTACGAGCAGTACTTC.

Regarding this clone: The same CDR3 can be traced to other DNA sequences in this sample. The V and J genes are TRBV10-3 and TRBJ1-2, with a tentative D call TRBD1 (6 bases). The CDR3 has 13 residues. The ends were cut back, 5 bases at V and 2 bases at J, with 9 bases in the middle. Per the germline V gene, CDR1 is ENHRY and CDR2 is SYGVKD. CDR3 loop: CAISPDRNYGYTF. The CDR3 nucleotides are TGTGCCATCAGTCCAGACAGGAACTATGGCTACACCTTC.

The chain carries TRBV5-1 and TRBJ1-1, with a possible D match to TRBD1 (5 bases). Trimming removed 6 bases at V and 4 bases at J, with 13 bases between. Germline V gene data show CDR1 as SGHRS and CDR2 as YFSETQ. This CDR3 is built from 13 residues. The chain's CDR3 is CASILDSGTEAFF. DNA of the CDR3: TGCGCCAGCATCCTAGACAGTGGCACTGAAGCTTTCTTT.

The J gene is TRBJ2-5, the V gene TRBV6-5, with 7 bases fitting TRBD2. With V trimmed by 5 bases and J by 2 bases, 5 bases remained unmatched. The CDR3 sequence is 14 residues long. Per germline, CDR1 MNHEY and CDR2 SVGAGI. The CDR3 loop is CASSLPGGQETQYF. The CDR3 DNA is TGTGCCAGCAGTCTCCCGGGGGGACAAGAGACCCAGTACTTC.

The chain employs TRBV4-2 and TRBJ2-4; no clear D gene. V lost 1 base and J lost 0, with 10 bases in between. Germline values: CDR1 LGHNA, CDR2 YNFKEQ. This CDR3 has 16 residues. In nucleotides, the CDR3 is TGTGCCAGCAGCCAAGCGGCAGATTTAGCCAAAAACATTCAGTACTTC. Its translation: CASSQAADLAKNIQYF.

The chain links TRBV4-3 to TRBJ1-4; 8 bases line up with TRBD1. Trimming at V came to 1 base and at J to 3 bases, leaving 1 base not matched to a gene. The CDR3 covers 15 residues. Per the germline V gene, CDR1 is LGHNA and CDR2 is YSLEER. CDR3 nucleotides: TGCGCCAGCAGCCAAGGGACAGGGTCTAATGAAAAACTGTTTTTT. This codes for CASSQGTGSNEKLFF.

This chain joins TRBV9 and TRBJ1-1; 7 nucleotides match TRBD1. Germline CDR1 reads SGDLS; CDR2 reads YYNGEE. J was trimmed by 11 bases and V by 3 bases; bases with no gene match: 16. The CDR3 totals 15 residues. Written as DNA, the CDR3 is TGTGCCAGCAGCGGAGACCTAGGGGGCCCCGAGGGTGCTTTCTTT. Translated, it gives CASSGDLGGPEGAFF.

The J gene is TRBJ2-5, the V gene TRBV5-6, with no clear D. CDR1 is SGHDT, CDR2 YYEEEE, per germline. V lost 0 bases and J lost 3, with 12 bases in between. The CDR3 spans 15 residues. The CDR3 protein is CASSLVGREKETQYF. CDR3 nucleotides: TGTGCCAGCAGCTTGGTTGGGCGAGAAAAAGAGACCCAGTACTTC.

The chain joins TRBV19 to TRBJ2-3, with D perhaps TRBD1 or TRBD2 (5 bases each). The CDR3 totals 13 residues. The germline V and J ends were trimmed by 2 bases and 4 bases, with 7 bases remaining between them. Germline V CDR1 and CDR2: LNHDA, SQIVND (reference sequence). Here the CDR3 reads CASSIRGADTQYF. The CDR3 region has the DNA TGTGCCAGTAGTATACGGGGCGCAGATACGCAGTATTTT.

The chain combines TRBV11-2 with TRBJ2-3, with D perhaps given as TRBD1 or TRBD2 (5 bases each). CDR1 is SGHAT, CDR2 FQNNGV, per germline. The ends were cut back, 5 bases at V and 4 bases at J, with 22 bases in the middle. CDR3 size: 17 residues. CDR3 bases: TGTGCCAGCAGCGTGGGACCTAATACCTCCCCCCCAGATACGCAGTATTTT. Encoded protein: CASSVGPNTSPPDTQYF.

This chain connects TRBV6-4 to TRBJ2-3; D call uncertain. The CDR3 has 13 residues. V shed 0 bases and J shed 7 bases, with 8 bases lying between them. CDR1 is MRHNA, CDR2 SNTAGT, per germline. CDR3 in DNA: TGTGCCAGCAGTGACTCATCGCCAAATACGCAGTATTTT. Protein product: CASSDSSPNTQYF.

V is TRBV6-4 and J is TRBJ2-5, with unresolved D. CDR1 is MRHNA and CDR2 is SNTAGT in the germline V gene. CDR3 length: 11 residues. V was cut by 3 bases and J by 5 bases, with 4 bases left in between. The DNA for the CDR3 is TGTGCCAGCAGTGAACCCGAGACCCAGTACTTC. It yields the protein CASSEPETQYF.

CDR3 nucleotide sequence: TGTGCCACCAGTGATTGGGGTAGCGGGGGGGAAAATGAGCAGTTCTTC. Its translation: CATSDWGSGGENEQFF. The rearrangement links TRBV24-1 to TRBJ2-1; 11 bases fit TRBD2. CDR1 is KGHDR and CDR2 is SFDVKD in the germline V gene. V was pared by 2 bases and J by 7 bases, with 6 bases of the junction left unmatched. There are 16 residues in the CDR3.

The chain uses TRBV4-2 and TRBJ1-1; the D gene is possibly TRBD1 (6 bases). The CDR3 covers 15 residues. Trimming removed 0 bases from V and 3 bases from J, with 11 bases in between. Germline loops: CDR1 LGHNA, CDR2 YNFKEQ. This CDR3 reads CASSQETGADTEAFF. CDR3 DNA sequence: TGTGCCAGCAGCCAAGAAACGGGGGCGGACACTGAAGCTTTCTTT.

V gene TRBV12-3 or TRBV12-4 combines with J gene TRBJ1-1; D gene unclear. V was pared by 10 bases and J by 1 base, with 13 bases between. The CDR3 sequence is 13 residues long. The CDR3 sequence: CATYTGENTEAFF. CDR3 sequence (DNA): TGTGCCACCTACACTGGGGAGAACACTGAAGCTTTCTTT.

J is TRBJ1-1 and V is TRBV13, with 8 positions matching TRBD1. Germline CDR1 and CDR2: PRHDT and FYEKMQ (reference sequence). CDR3 length equals 14 residues. The V segment lost 2 bases and the J segment 3 bases; nucleotides outside the gene matches: 2. CDR3 sequence reads: CASSLLQGDTEAFF. CDR3 DNA sequence: TGTGCCAGCAGCTTACTACAGGGGGACACTGAAGCTTTCTTT.

Concerning this clone itself: Other DNA variants within this sample encode the same CDR3. The gene calls are TRBV28 and TRBJ1-3, with D tentatively TRBD1 (5 bases). V lost 2 bases and J 2 bases, leaving 7 bases between the germline ends. Germline V lookup: CDR1 MDHEN, CDR2 SYDVKM. The CDR3 runs to 14 residues. The CDR3 DNA is TGTGCCAGCAGTTTAGGGGGAGCTGGAAACACCATATATTTT. This gives the protein CASSLGGAGNTIYF.

The chain couples TRBV27 to TRBJ2-1; D remains unclear. The CDR3 loop spans 17 amino acids. Germline V lookup: CDR1 MNHEY, CDR2 SMNVEV (reference sequence). V was clipped by 2 bases and J by 0 bases, with 14 bases between them. The CDR3 reads CASSLIGSVSSYNEQFF. The CDR3 DNA reads as TGTGCCAGCAGTTTAATTGGCAGTGTCAGCTCCTACAATGAGCAGTTCTTC.

CDR3 bases: TGTGCCAGCACCGAGGGCAGGGCCACCTACGAGCAGTACTTC. Residues: CASTEGRATYEQYF. The chain recombines TRBV25-1 with TRBJ2-7; D assignment may be TRBD1 or TRBD2 (5 bases each). Trimming removed 7 bases from V and 2 bases from J, with 15 bases in between. Germline V gene data show CDR1 as MGHDK and CDR2 as SYGVNS. This CDR3 is 14 amino acids long.